The 20 T cell receptor beta chains below come from one sample, sequenced in a study of cytomegalovirus exposure and HLA in healthy donors (dated by TCRdb to the late 2010s). The receptor library was made with the immunoSEQ multiplex PCR assay. For the multiplex PCR, a mixture combining 60 forward primers for TCR Vbeta segments and 13 reverse primers for TCR Jbeta segments was used. The clones in this table, taken by TCRdb from immuneACCESS, are in-frame only. Not every clone is retained; where verified, under half of the shortfall comes from an unresolved V gene, and the cause of the rest is unknown. This sample's clone table shows 20,000 to 25,000 clones. Jointly, the top ten make up about a fifth of the sample. Material: PBMCs. These receptors all stem from a man between 60 and 75 years old in good health and CMV-seropositive.

This rearrangement joins TRBV13 to TRBJ2-3; D might be TRBD2 (6 bases). The CDR3 is 16 amino acids. The V gene lost 3 bases and the J gene lost 4 bases, with 17 bases spanning the gap. Germline V lookup: CDR1 PRHDT, CDR2 FYEKMQ (reference sequence). CDR3 residues: CASSLGGAGRSDTQYF. CDR3 in DNA: TGTGCCAGCAGCTTGGGAGGCGCGGGAAGGTCAGATACGCAGTATTTT.

The rearrangement links TRBV7-9 to TRBJ1-2, with TRBD1 matching 9 bases. The CDR3 is 14 residues long. V shed 1 base and J 6 bases; nucleotides not matched to a gene: 3. The V gene's germline CDR1 is SEHNR and CDR2 FQNEAQ (reference sequence). The CDR3 sequence: CASSLGTGDNGYTF. DNA for the CDR3: TGTGCCAGCAGCTTAGGGACAGGGGATAATGGCTACACCTTC. Together with reference TRBV7-9 and TRBJ1-2, the CDR3 gives the full variable domain: DTGVSQNPRHKITKRGQNVTFRCDPISEHNRLYWYRQTLGQGPEFLTYFQNEAQLEKSRLLSDRFSAERPKGSFSTLEIQRTEQGDSAMYLCASSLGTGDNGYTFGSGTRLTVV.

The CDR3 region has the DNA TGCAGCGTTGAGCGGACAGGTTTAGGCTATGAGCAGTTCTTC. It specifies CSVERTGLGYEQFF. The chain joins TRBV29-1 to TRBJ2-1, with 7 bases lining up with TRBD1. The CDR3 runs to 14 residues. Germline-derived CDR1 and CDR2 are SQVTM and ANQGSEA. V lost 3 bases, J lost 8 bases, and 10 bases stayed unmatched.

The rearrangement links TRBV30 to TRBJ2-7, with 7 bases that match TRBD1. Germline V gives CDR1 GTSNPN, CDR2 SVGIG (reference sequence). CDR3 length: 14 residues. Trimming removed 4 bases from V and 0 bases from J; junction bases left unmatched: 6. The CDR3 DNA reads TGTGCCTGGAATGGACAGGTAAACTCCTACGAGCAGTACTTC. It yields the protein CAWNGQVNSYEQYF.

V is TRBV29-1 and J is TRBJ2-1, with TRBD2 identical over 8 bases. The CDR3 is 13 amino acids. Germline CDR1 reads SQVTM; CDR2 reads ANQGSEA. Trimming removed 7 bases from V and 7 bases from J; junction bases left unmatched: 9. CDR3 sequence reads: CSAQREGGNEQFF. Written as DNA, the CDR3 is TGCAGCGCCCAACGGGAGGGAGGGAATGAGCAGTTCTTC.

The gene calls are TRBV29-1 and TRBJ2-7, with D possibly matching TRBD1 (5 bases). The V end was cut by 5 bases, the J end by 3 bases, with 17 bases between. The CDR3 length is 14 residues. Germline-derived CDR1 and CDR2 are SQVTM and ANQGSEA. As DNA, the CDR3 is TGCAGCGTTCTAGTATTCCACAGGAACTACGAGCAGTACTTC. Protein sequence: CSVLVFHRNYEQYF.

The V and J genes are TRBV30 and TRBJ1-5; D gene ambiguous. Germline V gene data show CDR1 as GTSNPN and CDR2 as SVGIG (reference sequence). V shed 1 base and J shed 7 bases, with 17 bases lying between them. CDR3 size: 15 residues. The CDR3 here is CAWSGILGSGQPQHF. The CDR3 DNA follows: TGTGCCTGGAGTGGTATCTTGGGGTCGGGGCAGCCCCAGCATTTT. Filled out from reference TRBV30 and TRBJ1-5, the complete variable domain reads SQTIHQWPATLVQPVGSPLSLECTVEGTSNPNLYWYRQAAGRGLQLLFYSVGIGQISSEVPQNLSASRPQDRQFILSSKKLLLSDSGFYLCAWSGILGSGQPQHFGDGTRLSIL.

The chain is built from TRBV6-1 and TRBJ1-1, with TRBD1 identical over 8 bases. The CDR3 covers 14 residues. V trimming: 7 bases; J trimming: 4 bases; junction bases outside the gene matches: 8. Germline lookup yields CDR1 MNHNS and CDR2 SASEGT. CDR3 DNA: TGTGCCAGCACTCGACAGGGGAGGGCCACTGAAGCTTTCTTT. It yields the protein CASTRQGRATEAFF.

The V gene is TRBV5-4, the J gene TRBJ2-7, with TRBD2 as a possible D gene (6 bases). CDR1 is SGHNT and CDR2 is YYREEE in the germline V gene (reference sequence). Trimming cost V 4 bases and J 2 bases, with 13 bases left between them. This CDR3 spans 14 amino acids. The CDR3 nucleotides read TGTGCCAGCAGCACCCGGGACTCAGCCTACGAGCAGTACTTC. Protein: CASSTRDSAYEQYF.

The chain links TRBV7-9 to TRBJ1-1, with D uncertain. Trimming left V 0 bases short and J 3 bases short, with 14 bases between. The CDR3 spans 16 residues. Germline V gene sequence: CDR1 SEHNR, CDR2 FQNEAQ (reference sequence). Here the CDR3 DNA reads TGTGCCAGCAGCTTAGCGCCGGGAAATTATGACACTGAAGCTTTCTTT. Its translation is CASSLAPGNYDTEAFF.

The chain links TRBV15 to TRBJ1-2; 9 bases agree with TRBD1. This CDR3 is 15 amino acids long. Germline CDR1 and CDR2: LNHNV and YYDKDF (reference sequence). Trimming cost V 0 bases and J 8 bases; bases outside gene matches: 7. CDR3 nucleotides: TGTGCCACCAGCAGAGATCGAACAGGGGGCTGGGGCTACACCTTC. Its translation is CATSRDRTGGWGYTF.

The rearrangement links TRBV18 to TRBJ2-5; tentative D call: TRBD1 (6 bases). The DNA matches TRBJ2-7 better at its end, which makes the J call doubtful. The CDR3 extends over 14 amino acids. The germline V gene has CDR1 KGHSH and CDR2 LQKENI. The CDR3 here is CASTPSTGSYEQYF. The CDR3, as DNA: TGTGCCAGCACCCCCTCGACAGGATCCTACGAGCAGTACTTC.

V usage is TRBV6-4 and J usage is TRBJ1-2, with D perhaps matching TRBD1 (6 bases). V was pared by 10 bases and J by 5 bases, with 14 bases between. This CDR3 spans 12 amino acids. The germline V gene encodes CDR1 MRHNA and CDR2 SNTAGT. As DNA, the CDR3 is TGTGCCACCAACGGACAGATTTATGGCTACACCTTC. Translation gives CATNGQIYGYTF.

The rearrangement links TRBV18 to TRBJ2-3; D may be TRBD1 (6 bases). This CDR3 has 15 residues. CDR1 is KGHSH and CDR2 is LQKENI in the germline V gene. V was trimmed by 3 bases and J by 2 bases, leaving 12 bases between them. Here the CDR3 DNA reads TGTGCCAGCTCACCTCTGGGGGCCCTCACAGATACGCAGTATTTT. Translated: CASSPLGALTDTQYF.

The genes are TRBV7-8 and TRBJ2-7; D is ambiguous. V lost 5 bases, J lost 4 bases, and 6 bases lay in between. This CDR3 is 11 amino acids long. Germline V gives CDR1 SGHVS, CDR2 FQNEAQ. The CDR3 reads CASSHSYEQYF. CDR3 nucleotide sequence: TGTGCCAGCAGCCACTCGTACGAGCAGTACTTC.

Notes on this clone: The sample has other DNA sequences that encode this CDR3 too. The chain recombines TRBV4-1 with TRBJ2-1; 8 bases align to TRBD2. CDR1 and CDR2 from the germline V gene are MGHRA and YSYEKL. J was trimmed by 8 bases and V by 1 base; bases with no gene match: 7. This CDR3 has 15 residues. The DNA of the CDR3 is TGCGCCAGCAGCCAAGTTACAAGCGGGAGCCATGAGCAGTTCTTC. Translation: CASSQVTSGSHEQFF.

This rearrangement joins TRBV18 to TRBJ1-4; weak D call: TRBD1 (6 bases). Between the trimmed V and J ends, which lost 0 bases and 7 bases, there was a span of 12 bases. CDR3 length: 15 residues. CDR1 and CDR2 (germline): KGHSH, LQKENI. Here the CDR3 reads CASSPPNRASEKLFF. CDR3 bases: TGTGCCAGCTCACCACCGAACAGGGCGTCTGAAAAACTGTTTTTT.

The chain combines TRBV29-1 with TRBJ1-1, with D tentatively TRBD1 (6 bases). CDR1 and CDR2 from the germline V gene are SQVTM and ANQGSEA. Trimming removed 7 bases at V and 1 base at J, with 25 bases between. The CDR3 length is 17 residues. CDR3 nucleotide sequence: TGCAGCGCCGACAATGACAGGAGCATCGCCTCGAACACTGAAGCTTTCTTT. Its protein product is CSADNDRSIASNTEAFF.

The chain carries TRBV5-1 and TRBJ1-3; D not resolved. The CDR3 sequence is 14 residues long. Germline V lookup: CDR1 SGHRS, CDR2 YFSETQ. Trimming took off 3 bases at V and 4 bases at J, with 11 bases between the two ends. The CDR3 DNA follows: TGCGCCAGCAGCTGGGAGCTACCGGGAAACACCATATATTTT. It translates to CASSWELPGNTIYF. Combining the CDR3 with reference TRBV5-1 and TRBJ1-3 gives the whole variable domain KAGVTQTPRYLIKTRGQQVTLSCSPISGHRSVSWYQQTPGQGLQFLFEYFSETQRNKGNFPGRFSGRQFSNSRSEMNVSTLELGDSALYLCASSWELPGNTIYFGEGSWLTVV.

V is TRBV6-6 and J is TRBJ1-2; no reliable D call. CDR1 and CDR2 from the germline V gene are MNHNY and SVGAGI (reference sequence). The CDR3 is made up of 13 amino acids. V was cut by 5 bases and J by 4 bases, with 11 bases left in between. CDR3 DNA: TGTGCCAGCAGTCTCAGCGTGGTCTATGGCTACACCTTC. Encoded protein: CASSLSVVYGYTF.